Listed below are T cell receptor beta chains from one sample, sequenced in a study of cytomegalovirus exposure and HLA in healthy donors. Assay used: immunoSEQ multiplex PCR; TCRdb lists only in-frame clones, some missing. The sample lists 200,000 to 250,000 clones, around 80% occurring once. Specimen: PBMCs. These receptors all stem from an older woman in good health and CMV-seropositive. Both conserved end residues are trimmed from each CDR3.

CDR3aa | j_gene | v_gene
ASSLGGTGYTEAF | TRBJ1-1 | TRBV27
SSRLSGGTEAF | TRBJ1-1 | TRBV7-9
ASRRQGSDGYT | TRBJ1-2 | TRBV6-6
ASSPGTSGSHTDTQY | TRBJ2-3 | TRBV25-1
ASRVGTTYEQY | TRBJ2-7 | TRBV7-9
ASSAVAGPYEQY | TRBJ2-7 | TRBV28
ASSFAGANQPQH | TRBJ1-5 | TRBV28
AIYNEQF | TRBJ2-1 | TRBV7-2
ALSGTTGEQY | TRBJ2-7 | TRBV25-1
ATSKTSGSYEQY | TRBJ2-7 | TRBV15
ASSDLAVFSYEQY | TRBJ2-7 | TRBV11-2
ASSQGRNTGELF | TRBJ2-2 | TRBV11-2
ASGDGGNNQPQH | TRBJ1-5 | TRBV2